This is a list of T cell receptor beta chains from one sample in a study of blood T cell repertoires in COVID-19. Produced via immunoSEQ multiplex PCR; TCRdb's table is partial and in-frame only. The sample holds about 76,000 clones; 90% to 95% are singletons and the top ten take 5.8%. The specimen was peripheral blood. These receptors originate from a human donor in a cohort sampled during active COVID-19. CDR3s include the opening cysteine and the closing phenylalanine or tryptophan. Fields, in order: CDR3 DNA, CDR3 protein, V gene, D gene, clone size, J gene. The D gene is left open where the match is weak. A clone size is listed for some rows: how often the clone was seen (once, few, many), or a class if it is expanded.

DNA: TGTGCCAGCAGTTACAGTCCCGGGACAGGGTATAGCAATCAGCCCCAGCATTTT
CDR3: CASSYSPGTGYSNQPQHF
V: TRBV6-2/TRBV6-3
D: TRBD1
size: -
J: TRBJ1-5

DNA: TGTGCCAGCAGCAGCGCGGGGGTAGACATTCAGTACTTC
CDR3: CASSSAGVDIQYF
V: TRBV6-5
D: TRBD2
size: -
J: TRBJ2-4

DNA: TGTGCCAGCTCACCAATGAGACAGAACAATGAGCAGTTCTTC
CDR3: CASSPMRQNNEQFF
V: TRBV18
D: -
size: -
J: TRBJ2-1

DNA: TGTGCCAGCTCACCGGGAGGGGGACGCACAGATACGCAGTATTTT
CDR3: CASSPGGGRTDTQYF
V: TRBV18
D: -
size: -
J: TRBJ2-3

DNA: TGTGCCATCAGTGAGTCGTGGGCCCCTGAAGCTTTCTTT
CDR3: CAISESWAPEAFF
V: TRBV10-3
D: -
size: -
J: TRBJ1-1

DNA: TGTGCCAGCAGCTTAGATAGACAGGGGAACACTGAAGCTTTCTTT
CDR3: CASSLDRQGNTEAFF
V: TRBV7-2
D: TRBD1
size: -
J: TRBJ1-1

DNA: TGTGCCAGCTCACCACTGTCACAGGCCATAAACACTGAAGCTTTCTTT
CDR3: CASSPLSQAINTEAFF
V: TRBV18
D: -
size: -
J: TRBJ1-1

DNA: TGTGCCCCGCCGGGACAGGGACTTTGGACTGAAGCTTTCTTT
CDR3: CAPPGQGLWTEAFF
V: TRBV24-1
D: TRBD1
size: -
J: TRBJ1-1

DNA: TGTGCCAGCAGCAAATTAGCGACTAGCGGGGGTAAAGAGACCCAGTACTTC
CDR3: CASSKLATSGGKETQYF
V: TRBV7-2
D: TRBD2
size: -
J: TRBJ2-5

DNA: TGTGCCAGCAGTGAAGCGACCCCTCGACGGGGGTCTAATGAAAAACTGTTTTTT
CDR3: CASSEATPRRGSNEKLFF
V: TRBV2
D: -
size: -
J: TRBJ1-4

DNA: TGTGCCAGCAGCTTGGATTTGGGACAGGGGTCCTACGAGCAGTACTTC
CDR3: CASSLDLGQGSYEQYF
V: TRBV5-5
D: TRBD1
size: -
J: TRBJ2-7

DNA: TGTGCCATCAGTGATTTGGACAGGGGACTTTATGGCTACACCTTC
CDR3: CAISDLDRGLYGYTF
V: TRBV10-3
D: TRBD1
size: -
J: TRBJ1-2

DNA: TGTGCCAGCGGGACAGTCTCCGGGGCCAACGTCCTGACTTTC
CDR3: CASGTVSGANVLTF
V: TRBV27
D: TRBD1
size: -
J: TRBJ2-6

DNA: TGTGCCAGCAGCCCTGGACGGCCGGGGTATGGCTACACCTTC
CDR3: CASSPGRPGYGYTF
V: TRBV11-2
D: -
size: -
J: TRBJ1-2

DNA: TGTGCCAGCAGCCTATCCTTAATAAATACGCAGTATTTT
CDR3: CASSLSLINTQYF
V: TRBV12-3/TRBV12-4
D: -
size: -
J: TRBJ2-3

DNA: TGTGCCAGCAGGGCGGGGGGCTCTGGGGCCAACGTCCTGACTTTC
CDR3: CASRAGGSGANVLTF
V: TRBV27
D: TRBD2
size: -
J: TRBJ2-6

DNA: TGTGCCAGCAGCCCTCTCACTTCGACCGGGACAGGGGATATGGCAACTAATGAAAAACTGTTTTTT
CDR3: CASSPLTSTGTGDMATNEKLFF
V: TRBV4-2
D: TRBD1
size: -
J: TRBJ1-4

DNA: TGTGCCAGCAGCTTAACGGGACTACTCAATGAGCAGTTCTTC
CDR3: CASSLTGLLNEQFF
V: TRBV7-3
D: TRBD2
size: -
J: TRBJ2-1

DNA: TGTGCCAGCAGCCCAAGGACAGTCAGCTCCTATAATTCACCCCTCCACTTT
CDR3: CASSPRTVSSYNSPLHF
V: TRBV7-2
D: -
size: -
J: TRBJ1-6

DNA: TGTGCCAGCAGTTACTCGTTTTACGAGGGCTACGAGCAGTACTTC
CDR3: CASSYSFYEGYEQYF
V: TRBV6-5
D: -
size: -
J: TRBJ2-7

DNA: TGTGCCAGTAGTATTGAGGGAATCGCCGATAATTCACCCCTCCACTTT
CDR3: CASSIEGIADNSPLHF
V: TRBV19
D: -
size: -
J: TRBJ1-6

DNA: TGTGCCAGTGGGGAGACAGGGGGCGGGAATGAGCAGTTCTTC
CDR3: CASGETGGGNEQFF
V: TRBV19
D: TRBD1
size: -
J: TRBJ2-1

DNA: TGCGCCAGCAGCCGGGGACAGGGGTCCTACGAGCAGTACTTC
CDR3: CASSRGQGSYEQYF
V: TRBV5-1
D: TRBD1
size: -
J: TRBJ2-7

DNA: TGCGCCAGCAGGAAATCCGGGACTAGCGGGGAAGGGTTAAACATTCAGTACTTC
CDR3: CASRKSGTSGEGLNIQYF
V: TRBV5-1
D: TRBD2
size: -
J: TRBJ2-4

DNA: TGTGCCAGCTCACCGGGACAGGGTTTTTTGCAGCCCCAGCATTTT
CDR3: CASSPGQGFLQPQHF
V: TRBV18
D: TRBD1
size: -
J: TRBJ1-5

DNA: TGCAGCGTTGTCCCGGGACAGGGAAGTGGGCACAATGAGCAGTTCTTC
CDR3: CSVVPGQGSGHNEQFF
V: TRBV29-1
D: TRBD1
size: -
J: TRBJ2-1

DNA: TGTGCCAGCAGACCCCGGGACTTAACTAATGAAAAACTGTTTTTT
CDR3: CASRPRDLTNEKLFF
V: TRBV6-5
D: -
size: -
J: TRBJ1-4

DNA: TGCGCCAGCAGCTCAGGGGGCGGGAACACCGGGGAGCTGTTTTTT
CDR3: CASSSGGGNTGELFF
V: TRBV5-1
D: TRBD1
size: -
J: TRBJ2-2

DNA: TGTGCCAGCAGCTTGAACAACCAAGAGACCCAGTACTTC
CDR3: CASSLNNQETQYF
V: TRBV7-2
D: -
size: -
J: TRBJ2-5

DNA: TGTGCCAGCAGCGTCTGGAGCAATCGAAACACCATATATTTT
CDR3: CASSVWSNRNTIYF
V: TRBV5-6
D: -
size: -
J: TRBJ1-3

DNA: TGTGCCAGCAGTCGGGACTACTTAACAGATACGCAGTATTTT
CDR3: CASSRDYLTDTQYF
V: TRBV6-2/TRBV6-3
D: TRBD2
size: -
J: TRBJ2-3

DNA: TGCGCCAGCAGCCAAGATGTCGGGAGAAGCGGGGAGCTGTTTTTT
CDR3: CASSQDVGRSGELFF
V: TRBV4-1
D: -
size: -
J: TRBJ2-2

DNA: TGTGCCAGCAGCTCCAGGGGGCCGGAGACCCAGTACTTC
CDR3: CASSSRGPETQYF
V: TRBV11-2
D: TRBD1
size: -
J: TRBJ2-5

DNA: TGTGCCAGCACGAGTGGGGGGGACACTGAAGCTTTCTTT
CDR3: CASTSGGDTEAFF
V: TRBV6-5
D: -
size: -
J: TRBJ1-1

DNA: TGTGCCAGCAGCCAACTCGGGGGGAACTCCTACGAGCAGTACTTC
CDR3: CASSQLGGNSYEQYF
V: TRBV5-5
D: TRBD2
size: once
J: TRBJ2-7

DNA: TGTGCCAGCAGCCAAGGAGGAAAAGCGTTTGATGCTTTCTTT
CDR3: CASSQGGKAFDAFF
V: TRBV3-1/TRBV3-2
D: -
size: -
J: TRBJ1-1

DNA: TGTGCCAGCAGCCACCCCACTAGCGGGGGGGTTAATGAGCAGTTCTTC
CDR3: CASSHPTSGGVNEQFF
V: TRBV4-2
D: TRBD2
size: -
J: TRBJ2-1

DNA: TGCGCCAGCAGCCCGCAAAGAGGACAGGGGGCGTACAATGAGCAGTTCTTC
CDR3: CASSPQRGQGAYNEQFF
V: TRBV4-3
D: TRBD1
size: -
J: TRBJ2-1

DNA: TGTGCCAGCAGCTTGCGTGCGGGGGCGGAGACCCAGTACTTC
CDR3: CASSLRAGAETQYF
V: TRBV5-5
D: -
size: -
J: TRBJ2-5

DNA: TGTGCCAGCAGCAAAGCAGAGGGAAATAATTCACCCCTCCACTTT
CDR3: CASSKAEGNNSPLHF
V: TRBV21-1
D: -
size: -
J: TRBJ1-6

DNA: TGTGCCAGCAGAACAGGGTTCACAGATACGCAGTATTTT
CDR3: CASRTGFTDTQYF
V: TRBV2
D: -
size: -
J: TRBJ2-3

DNA: TGTGCCAGCAGTTTCGTGTATAAGAACACTGAAGCTTTCTTT
CDR3: CASSFVYKNTEAFF
V: TRBV28
D: -
size: -
J: TRBJ1-1

DNA: TGTGCCAGCACCCCGAGACAGGGGAGGTACGCAAGCACTGAAGCTTTCTTT
CDR3: CASTPRQGRYASTEAFF
V: TRBV27
D: TRBD1
size: -
J: TRBJ1-1

DNA: TGTGCCAGTAGTACACGGACTAGCTTGAGGTACAATGAGCAGTTCTTC
CDR3: CASSTRTSLRYNEQFF
V: TRBV19
D: TRBD2
size: -
J: TRBJ2-1

DNA: TGTGCCACCTCCGGGACAGGGGCTGTATTCGCTTTCTTT
CDR3: CATSGTGAVFAFF
V: TRBV6-5
D: TRBD1
size: -
J: TRBJ1-1

DNA: TGTGCCAGTAGTAGCAGGGTAGGGGGACCCTACAATGAGCAGTTCTTC
CDR3: CASSSRVGGPYNEQFF
V: TRBV19
D: -
size: -
J: TRBJ2-1

DNA: TGTGCCAGCAGCAAAGATGATCGGACTAGCCTCTCCTACGAGCAGTACTTC
CDR3: CASSKDDRTSLSYEQYF
V: TRBV21-1
D: -
size: -
J: TRBJ2-7

DNA: TGTGCCAGCAGTCCGGGACACACAGCAACCTACGAGCAGTACTTC
CDR3: CASSPGHTATYEQYF
V: TRBV27
D: -
size: -
J: TRBJ2-7

DNA: TGTGCCACCAGCAGAGATTCAGTCAGGGGGCGGCGAGACACTGAAGCTTTCTTT
CDR3: CATSRDSVRGRRDTEAFF
V: TRBV15
D: TRBD1
size: -
J: TRBJ1-1

DNA: TGTGCCAGTAAACCGGGACAGGGGAATGAAAAACTGTTTTTT
CDR3: CASKPGQGNEKLFF
V: TRBV19
D: TRBD1
size: few
J: TRBJ1-4